This record covers a single TCR beta chain. Individuals drawn from about 26 US areas were about 18 to 100 years old. All recovered Cohort 3 donors got two negative PCRs, got clearance, or saw symptom resolution. The germline V and J ends were trimmed by 8 bases and 6 bases, with 26 bases remaining between them. This CDR3 contains 16 residues. CDR1 and CDR2 from the germline V gene are LNHDA and SQIVND (reference sequence). Sequenced by immunoSEQ multiplex PCR; TCRdb stores in-frame clones only, minus some. The table lists a few hundred thousand clones, approximately 90% of them singletons. This entry is derived from a study of blood T cell repertoires in COVID-19. Study in general: Acute and convalescent COVID-19 samples came from the United States, Italy and Spain.

Input material: PBMCs or T cells enriched from blood (not recorded which). The V call is TRBV19, the J call TRBJ2-7; a weak D match, TRBD2 (6 bases). This clonotype was obtained from a woman aged 18-30 years who had recovered from COVID-19. As DNA, the CDR3 is TGTGCCAGTTCCCGTGGAGGAGGGCGCGGAGTCGGCGAGCAGTACTTC. Translated, it gives CASSRGGGRGVGEQYF.